The 30 T cell receptor beta chains in this list originate from one sample, sequenced in a study of OX40 agonist ivuxolimab in advanced cancers. Library prep was done by the immunoSEQ multiplex PCR assay. TCRdb mirrors the immuneACCESS table, restricted to in-frame sequences. Some clones are absent from its copies; in checked studies, under half trace to an unresolved V gene, and the reason for the others is unknown. A total of fewer than 95,000 clones appear in this sample, about nine tenths of them only once. Of the sample, around 0.43% falls within the top ten clones. This material consisted of CD4+ or CD8+ T cells sorted from blood, taken in a trial of the OX40 agonist ivuxolimab. The receptors derive from an adult with an advanced solid tumor such as melanoma, head and neck, liver or kidney cancer.

This clone is a singleton in its sample. This sequence joins TRBV4-1 and TRBJ1-2; the D gene is possibly TRBD1 (5 bases). This CDR3 is 15 amino acids long. Germline V gives CDR1 MGHRA, CDR2 YSYEKL. V lost 0 bases and J lost 2, with 10 bases in between. CDR3 residues: CASSQEAGRNYGYTF. CDR3 DNA: TGCGCCAGCAGCCAAGAGGCAGGGCGGAACTATGGCTACACCTTC.

The rearrangement links TRBV28 to TRBJ1-6; D is uncertain. The V gene's germline CDR1 is MDHEN and CDR2 SYDVKM. The germline V and J ends were trimmed by 5 bases and 9 bases, with 17 bases remaining between them. The CDR3 length is 15 residues. DNA for the CDR3: TGTGCCAGCAGTCCCCCAGCTTATCGGACTTCACCCCTCCACTTT. This translates into CASSPPAYRTSPLHF.

The V gene is TRBV7-8, the J gene TRBJ1-2, with D perhaps matching TRBD1 (5 bases). V lost 3 bases and J lost 8, with 10 bases in between. Germline loops: CDR1 SGHVS, CDR2 FQNEAQ. The CDR3 is 12 residues long. CDR3 in DNA: TGTGCCAGCAGCTTGCCAGGGAGGGGCTACACCTTC. Its translation: CASSLPGRGYTF.

This chain links TRBV28 with TRBJ1-5, with no clear D. Deletions cut 6 bases from V and 1 base from J, with 19 bases between. Germline V gene sequence: CDR1 MDHEN, CDR2 SYDVKM. The CDR3 is made up of 17 amino acids. CDR3 DNA sequence: TGTGCCAGCAGCCTATCCCACGGGTCTAACAGCAATCAGCCCCAGCATTTT. Its translation: CASSLSHGSNSNQPQHF.

The chain joins TRBV7-2 to TRBJ2-1; D is ambiguous. The CDR3 has 15 residues. CDR1 SGHTA and CDR2 FQGNSA come from the germline V gene. Trimming pared 1 base from V and 6 bases from J, leaving 13 bases between. In DNA form, the CDR3 reads TGTGCCAGCAGCTTAGTCCCTGTCCTAGTCAATGAGCAGTTCTTC. Protein product: CASSLVPVLVNEQFF.

The chain carries TRBV9 and TRBJ2-3, with D perhaps being TRBD1 or TRBD2 (5 bases each). CDR1 is SGDLS and CDR2 is YYNGEE in the germline V gene. The germline V and J ends were trimmed by 0 bases and 4 bases, with 12 bases remaining between them. The CDR3 is 15 amino acids. As DNA, the CDR3 is TGTGCCAGCAGCGTAGGAGGGGAGTCGGCAGATACGCAGTATTTT. Translated: CASSVGGESADTQYF.

V is TRBV5-1 and J is TRBJ2-5; tentative D call: TRBD1 (5 bases). Germline lookup yields CDR1 SGHRS and CDR2 YFSETQ. Trimming took off 3 bases at V and 2 bases at J, with 8 bases between the two ends. This CDR3 region has 13 residues. The DNA for the CDR3 is TGCGCCAGCAGCTGGGGCGCACAAGAGACCCAGTACTTC. It encodes CASSWGAQETQYF. The entire variable domain, with the rest obtained from reference TRBV5-1 and TRBJ2-5, is as follows: KAGVTQTPRYLIKTRGQQVTLSCSPISGHRSVSWYQQTPGQGLQFLFEYFSETQRNKGNFPGRFSGRQFSNSRSEMNVSTLELGDSALYLCASSWGAQETQYFGPGTRLLVL.

This chain joins TRBV28 and TRBJ2-2, with TRBD2 matching 8 bases. The CDR3 has 16 amino acids. Germline V gene data show CDR1 as MDHEN and CDR2 as SYDVKM. V shed 5 bases, J shed 0 bases, and the junction held 5 bases outside the gene matches. For the CDR3, the DNA is TGTGCCAGCAGTGCCCCTAGCGGGTCGAACACCGGGGAGCTGTTTTTT. Its protein product is CASSAPSGSNTGELFF.

The rearrangement links TRBV28 to TRBJ2-5, with 8 positions matching TRBD2. This CDR3 spans 14 amino acids. Germline CDR1 MDHEN, CDR2 SYDVKM. V trimming: 6 bases; J trimming: 5 bases; junction bases outside the gene matches: 8. The CDR3 spells CASSPGLAGETQYF. Here the CDR3 DNA reads TGTGCCAGCAGCCCCGGACTAGCCGGGGAGACCCAGTACTTC.

The chain carries TRBV4-3 and TRBJ2-1; D is unclear. The CDR3 is 12 residues long. V gave up 1 base and J gave up 6 bases, with 4 bases separating them. Germline V gives CDR1 LGHNA, CDR2 YSLEER. The CDR3 sequence: CASSQGSNEQFF. The DNA for the CDR3 is TGCGCCAGCAGCCAAGGTAGCAATGAGCAGTTCTTC.

The chain couples TRBV7-8 to TRBJ2-7, with 7 positions matching TRBD1. V was clipped by 4 bases and J by 6 bases; unmatched bases: 12. CDR3 length: 15 residues. In germline, CDR1 is SGHVS, CDR2 FQNEAQ. Here the CDR3 DNA reads TGTGCCAGCAGCTCCCGGGACAGAGGCATCTCCGAGCAGTACTTC. Protein: CASSSRDRGISEQYF. Full variable domain (rest looked up from reference TRBV7-8 and TRBJ2-7): GAGVSQSPRYKVAKRGQDVALRCDPISGHVSLFWYQQALGQGPEFLTYFQNEAQLDKSGLPSDRFFAERPEGSVSTLKIQRTQQEDSAVYLCASSSRDRGISEQYFGPGTRLTVT.

This chain uses TRBV5-1 with TRBJ2-5, with D tentatively TRBD1 (5 bases). Trimming cost V 2 bases and J 7 bases, with 15 bases left between them. The CDR3 totals 14 residues. Germline values: CDR1 SGHRS, CDR2 YFSETQ. In DNA, the CDR3 is TGCGCCAGCAGCTTTGGGGCGGTAATGGGGACCCAGTACTTC. This encodes CASSFGAVMGTQYF.

This chain uses TRBV2 with TRBJ2-1, with a weak D call TRBD1 (6 bases). Germline CDR1 SNHLY, CDR2 FYNNEI. V was clipped by 2 bases and J by 15 bases, with 14 bases between them. The CDR3 consists of 12 residues. The chain's CDR3 is CASSEQGGVGFF. DNA of the CDR3: TGTGCCAGCAGTGAACAAGGGGGTGTGGGGTTCTTC.

The chain is built from TRBV5-1 and TRBJ2-5; 11 nucleotides agree with TRBD2. V lost 4 bases and J lost 2; bases outside the gene matches: 4. This CDR3 contains 15 residues. From germline, CDR1 is SGHRS and CDR2 YFSETQ. The CDR3 DNA sequence: TGCGCCAGCAGCCCCCTAGCGGGGGGACAAGAGACCCAGTACTTC. Protein product: CASSPLAGGQETQYF.

J is TRBJ2-7 and V is TRBV10-3, with D maybe TRBD2 (7 bases). V gave up 2 bases and J gave up 2 bases, with 19 bases separating them. This CDR3 is 17 amino acids long. Germline V lookup: CDR1 ENHRY, CDR2 SYGVKD. The CDR3 sequence is CAISETGGGVGPYEQYF. In nucleotides, the CDR3 is TGTGCCATCAGTGAGACGGGGGGCGGCGTAGGCCCCTACGAGCAGTACTTC.

The CDR3 nucleotides read TGCGCCAGCAGCTCCCAGGGGGGGACGGGTGGCTACACCTTC. It encodes CASSSQGGTGGYTF. The chain carries TRBV5-1 and TRBJ1-2; 7 bases line up with TRBD1. J lost 7 bases, V lost 3 bases, and 9 bases had no gene match. Germline values: CDR1 SGHRS, CDR2 YFSETQ. CDR3 length equals 14 residues. Together with reference TRBV5-1 and TRBJ1-2, the CDR3 gives the full variable domain: KAGVTQTPRYLIKTRGQQVTLSCSPISGHRSVSWYQQTPGQGLQFLFEYFSETQRNKGNFPGRFSGRQFSNSRSEMNVSTLELGDSALYLCASSSQGGTGGYTFGSGTRLTVV.

This chain uses TRBV5-6 with TRBJ2-7; 14 positions match TRBD2. Germline V CDR1 and CDR2: SGHDT, YYEEEE. The V segment lost 4 bases and the J segment 6 bases; nucleotides outside the gene matches: 3. The CDR3 sequence is 14 residues long. The CDR3 sequence: CASSRLAGGLEQYF. CDR3 DNA sequence: TGTGCCAGCAGCCGACTAGCGGGAGGGCTCGAGCAGTACTTC.

The chain has TRBV11-3 and TRBJ1-1, with D uncertain. The CDR3 contains 12 residues. CDR1 and CDR2 from the germline V gene are SGHNT and YENEEA. The ends were cut back, 5 bases at V and 10 bases at J, with 14 bases in the middle. The CDR3: CASSIGSRGAFF. For the CDR3, the DNA is TGTGCCAGCAGCATTGGGTCCCGCGGAGCTTTCTTT.

The chain recombines TRBV28 with TRBJ1-5; D is ambiguous. Trimming took 7 bases from V and 7 from J, leaving 14 bases between them. The CDR3 has 13 amino acids. CDR1 MDHEN and CDR2 SYDVKM come from the germline V gene. CDR3 in DNA: TGTGCCAGCACGGTTGGGGAAAGGCAGCCCCAGCATTTT. Translating gives CASTVGERQPQHF.

The rearrangement joins TRBV7-8 to TRBJ2-3; possible D gene TRBD1, 6 bases. Germline CDR1 and CDR2: SGHVS and FQNEAQ. Trimming took 3 bases from V and 2 from J, leaving 18 bases between them. The CDR3 is 17 amino acids. The CDR3 DNA reads TGTGCCAGCAGCTTCCTGGGGGCCTACCGATACACAGATACGCAGTATTTT. Its translation is CASSFLGAYRYTDTQYF.

The chain carries TRBV5-1 and TRBJ2-7; 7 positions agree with TRBD2. This CDR3 spans 14 amino acids. CDR1 and CDR2 from the germline V gene are SGHRS and YFSETQ. J gave up 7 bases and V 4 bases, and 11 bases lay outside the gene matches. This chain's CDR3 is CASSLGTPGGEQYF. Here the CDR3 DNA reads TGCGCCAGCAGCCTCGGGACCCCCGGGGGGGAGCAGTACTTC.

The chain couples TRBV7-8 to TRBJ1-5, with D possibly being TRBD1 (5 bases). Between the trimmed V and J ends, which lost 5 bases and 5 bases, there was a span of 22 bases. Germline loops: CDR1 SGHVS, CDR2 FQNEAQ. The CDR3 totals 17 residues. CDR3 coding DNA: TGTGCCAGCAGCCCCCGGGTGGTAGGGGTAAGGGATCAGCCCCAGCATTTT. Amino acids: CASSPRVVGVRDQPQHF.

This clone turned up a few times. The chain carries TRBV19 and TRBJ1-5; 7 bases agree with TRBD1. Trimming removed 1 base from V and 0 bases from J; junction bases left unmatched: 6. The CDR3 covers 17 residues. Germline-derived CDR1 and CDR2 are LNHDA and SQIVND (reference sequence). The CDR3 is CASSIGQGGYSNQPQHF. The DNA for the CDR3 is TGTGCCAGTAGTATAGGGCAGGGGGGGTATAGCAATCAGCCCCAGCATTTT.

The chain couples TRBV6-5 to TRBJ2-3; the D is unclear. The germline gives CDR1 MNHEY, CDR2 SVGAGI. Trimming stripped 4 bases from V and 6 bases from J, with 11 bases between. CDR3 length: 13 amino acids. CDR3 protein: CASSSTWVDTQYF. In nucleotides, the CDR3 is TGTGCCAGCAGTTCAACTTGGGTCGATACGCAGTATTTT.

The chain joins TRBV6-6 to TRBJ2-3; 9 nucleotides line up with TRBD1. V lost 5 bases to trimming and J lost 4 bases; unmatched junction nucleotides: 4. This CDR3 contains 14 residues. CDR1 is MNHNY, CDR2 SVGAGI, per germline (reference sequence). The CDR3 coding sequence is TGTGCCAGCAGTAACAGGGGGCCATCAGATACGCAGTATTTT. Translated: CASSNRGPSDTQYF.

The genes are TRBV7-2 and TRBJ2-4; D call uncertain. The length of the CDR3 is 16 residues. Deletions cut 5 bases from V and 0 bases from J, with 14 bases between. The germline CDR1 and CDR2 sequences are SGHTA and FQGNSA. The CDR3 sequence: CASSATPGIAKNIQYF. CDR3 DNA: TGTGCCAGCAGCGCGACTCCCGGAATAGCCAAAAACATTCAGTACTTC.

A single count supports this clone. This chain joins TRBV28 and TRBJ1-2; D gene uncertain. V lost 5 bases, J lost 4 bases, and 11 bases lay in between. Germline V CDR1 and CDR2: MDHEN, SYDVKM. This CDR3 is 13 amino acids long. CDR3 sequence: CASSPGSPYGYTF. The CDR3 DNA sequence: TGTGCCAGCAGTCCCGGGAGCCCCTATGGCTACACCTTC.

The chain is built from TRBV18 and TRBJ2-5; no firm D call. Between the trimmed V and J ends, which lost 3 bases and 7 bases, there was a span of 9 bases. CDR3 size: 12 residues. Germline V CDR1 and CDR2: KGHSH, LQKENI. CDR3: CASSPAGTTQYF. The DNA for the CDR3 is TGTGCCAGCTCACCGGCAGGTACGACCCAGTACTTC.

This chain connects TRBV7-8 to TRBJ2-2; D is unclear. Per germline, CDR1 SGHVS and CDR2 FQNEAQ. The length of the CDR3 is 15 residues. The ends were cut back, 5 bases at V and 6 bases at J, with 16 bases in the middle. CDR3 DNA sequence: TGTGCCAGCAGCCCAGCAGGTTGGGAACCCGGGGAGCTGTTTTTT. It encodes CASSPAGWEPGELFF.

This sequence joins TRBV6-1 and TRBJ2-7, with 7 bases aligning to TRBD1. The trim removed 4 bases at V and 2 bases at J, leaving 5 bases unmatched. Per the germline V gene, CDR1 is MNHNS and CDR2 is SASEGT. The CDR3 has 14 amino acids. In nucleotides, the CDR3 is TGTGCCAGCAGTGGATCGGGACAGACCTACGAGCAGTACTTC. Translation gives CASSGSGQTYEQYF.